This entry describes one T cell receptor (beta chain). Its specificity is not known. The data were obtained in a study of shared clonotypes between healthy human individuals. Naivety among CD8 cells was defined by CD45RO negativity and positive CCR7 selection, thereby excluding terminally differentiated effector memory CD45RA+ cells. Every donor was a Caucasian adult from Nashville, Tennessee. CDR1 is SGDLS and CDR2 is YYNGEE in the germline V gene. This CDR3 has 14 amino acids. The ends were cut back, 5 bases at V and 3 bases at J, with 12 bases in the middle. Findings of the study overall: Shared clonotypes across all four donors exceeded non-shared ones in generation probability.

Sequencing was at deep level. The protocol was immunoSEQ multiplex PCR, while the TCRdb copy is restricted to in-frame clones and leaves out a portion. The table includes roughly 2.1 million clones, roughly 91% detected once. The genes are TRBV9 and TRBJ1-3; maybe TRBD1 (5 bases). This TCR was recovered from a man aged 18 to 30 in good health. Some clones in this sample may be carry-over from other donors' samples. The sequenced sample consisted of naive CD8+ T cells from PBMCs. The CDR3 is CASRGVGGGNTIYF. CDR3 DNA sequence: TGTGCCAGCAGGGGAGTGGGGGGTGGAAACACCATATATTTT. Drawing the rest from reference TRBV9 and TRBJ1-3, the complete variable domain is DSGVTQTPKHLITATGQRVTLRCSPRSGDLSVYWYQQSLDQGLQFLIQYYNGEERAKGNILERFSAQQFPDLHSELNLSSLELGDSALYFCASRGVGGGNTIYFGEGSWLTVV.